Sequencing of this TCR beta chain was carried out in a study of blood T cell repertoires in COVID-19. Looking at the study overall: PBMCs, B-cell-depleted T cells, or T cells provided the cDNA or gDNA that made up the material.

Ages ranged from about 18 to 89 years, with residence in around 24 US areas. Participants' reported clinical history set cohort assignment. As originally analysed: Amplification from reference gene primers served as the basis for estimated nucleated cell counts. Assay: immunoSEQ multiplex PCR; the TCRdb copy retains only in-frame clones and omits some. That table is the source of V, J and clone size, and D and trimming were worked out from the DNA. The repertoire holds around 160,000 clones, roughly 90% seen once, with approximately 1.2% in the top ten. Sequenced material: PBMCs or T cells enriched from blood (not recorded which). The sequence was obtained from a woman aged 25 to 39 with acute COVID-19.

In DNA form, the CDR3 reads TGTGCCAGCAGCTTAAGGGACAGGGAACCGAATGGCTACACCTTC. Translating gives CASSLRDREPNGYTF. V and J are TRBV7-2 and TRBJ1-2, with 9 bases that match TRBD1. The junction had 7 bases not matched to a gene; V was cut back by 2 bases and J by 6 bases. CDR3 length: 15 residues. Germline-derived CDR1 and CDR2 are SGHTA and FQGNSA. Together with reference TRBV7-2 and TRBJ1-2, the CDR3 gives the full variable domain: GAGVSQSPSNKVTEKGKDVELRCDPISGHTALYWYRQSLGQGLEFLIYFQGNSAPDKSGLPSDRFSAERTGGSVSTLTIQRTQQEDSAVYLCASSLRDREPNGYTFGSGTRLTVV.